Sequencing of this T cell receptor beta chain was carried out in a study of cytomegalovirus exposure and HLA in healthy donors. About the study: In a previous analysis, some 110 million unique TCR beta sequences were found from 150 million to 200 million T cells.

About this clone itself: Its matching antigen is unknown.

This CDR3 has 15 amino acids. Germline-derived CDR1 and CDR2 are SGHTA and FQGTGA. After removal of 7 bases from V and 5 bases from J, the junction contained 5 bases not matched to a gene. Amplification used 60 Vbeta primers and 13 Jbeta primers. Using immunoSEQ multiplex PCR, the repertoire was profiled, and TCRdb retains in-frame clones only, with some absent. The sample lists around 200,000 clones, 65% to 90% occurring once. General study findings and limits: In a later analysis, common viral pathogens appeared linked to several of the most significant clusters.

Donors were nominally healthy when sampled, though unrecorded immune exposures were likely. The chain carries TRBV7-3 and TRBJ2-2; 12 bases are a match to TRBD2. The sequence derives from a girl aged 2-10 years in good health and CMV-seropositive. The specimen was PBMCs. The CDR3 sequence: CASTKGLAGTGELFF. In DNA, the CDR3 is TGTGCCAGCACCAAGGGACTAGCGGGTACCGGGGAGCTGTTTTTT. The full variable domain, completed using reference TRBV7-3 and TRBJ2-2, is GAGVSQTPSNKVTEKGKYVELRCDPISGHTALYWYRQSLGQGPEFLIYFQGTGAADDSGLPNDRFFAVRPEGSVSTLKIQRTERGDSAVYLCASTKGLAGTGELFFGEGSRLTVL.